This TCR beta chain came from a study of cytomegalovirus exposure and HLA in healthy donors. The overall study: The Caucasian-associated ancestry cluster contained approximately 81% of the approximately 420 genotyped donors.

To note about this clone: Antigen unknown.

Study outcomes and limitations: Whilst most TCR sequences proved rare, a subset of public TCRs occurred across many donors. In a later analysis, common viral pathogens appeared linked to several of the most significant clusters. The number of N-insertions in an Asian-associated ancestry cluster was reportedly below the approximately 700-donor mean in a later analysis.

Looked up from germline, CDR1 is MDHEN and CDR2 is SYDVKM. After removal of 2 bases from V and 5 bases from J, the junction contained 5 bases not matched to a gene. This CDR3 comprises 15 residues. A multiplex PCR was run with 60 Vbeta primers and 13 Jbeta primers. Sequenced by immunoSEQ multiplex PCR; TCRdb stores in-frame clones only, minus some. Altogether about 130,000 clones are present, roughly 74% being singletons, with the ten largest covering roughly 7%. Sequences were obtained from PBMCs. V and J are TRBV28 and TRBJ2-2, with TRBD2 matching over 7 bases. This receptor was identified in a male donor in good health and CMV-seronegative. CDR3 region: CASSLGRAVTGELFF. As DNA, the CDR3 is TGTGCCAGCAGTTTAGGGAGGGCGGTAACCGGGGAGCTGTTTTTT.